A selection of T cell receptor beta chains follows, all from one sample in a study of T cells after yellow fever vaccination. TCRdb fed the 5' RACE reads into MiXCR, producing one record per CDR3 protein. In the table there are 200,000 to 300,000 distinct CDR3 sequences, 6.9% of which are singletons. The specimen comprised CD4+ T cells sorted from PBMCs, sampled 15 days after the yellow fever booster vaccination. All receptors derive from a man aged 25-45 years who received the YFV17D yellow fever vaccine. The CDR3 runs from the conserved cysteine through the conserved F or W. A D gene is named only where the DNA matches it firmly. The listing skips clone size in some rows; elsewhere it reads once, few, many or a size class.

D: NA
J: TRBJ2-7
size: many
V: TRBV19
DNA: TGTGCCAGTAGTATTAACGCGGGTTCGCATTACGAGCAGTACTTC
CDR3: CASSINAGSHYEQYF

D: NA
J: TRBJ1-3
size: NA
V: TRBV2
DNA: TGTGCCAGCAGGCTGGACAGCCCTGGAAACGCCATATATTTT
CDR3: CASRLDSPGNAIYF

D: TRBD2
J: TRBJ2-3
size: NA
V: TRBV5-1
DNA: TGCGCCAGCAGACCGGGACTAGCGGGAGTAAGGGGCACAGATACGCAGTATTTT
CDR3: CASRPGLAGVRGTDTQYF

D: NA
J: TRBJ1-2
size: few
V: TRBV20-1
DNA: TGCAGTGCTGCCGTCCAAAACTATGGCTACACCTTC
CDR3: CSAAVQNYGYTF

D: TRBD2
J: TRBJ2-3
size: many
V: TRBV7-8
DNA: TGTGCCAGCAGCCCCCGGGAGGCTAGCACAGATACGCAGTATTTT
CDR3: CASSPREASTDTQYF

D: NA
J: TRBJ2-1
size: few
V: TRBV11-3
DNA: TGTGCCAGCAGCCTGAGGGCCTCAATGAATGAGCAGTTCTTC
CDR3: CASSLRASMNEQFF

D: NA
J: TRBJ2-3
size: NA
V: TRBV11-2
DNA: TGTGCCAGCAGCTATAGGTTAGATACGCAGTATTTT
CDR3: CASSYRLDTQYF

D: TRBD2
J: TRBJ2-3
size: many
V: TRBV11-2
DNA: TGTGCCAGCAGCTTGTCCGGGACTAGCGGCTACACTAGCACAGATACGCAGTATTTT
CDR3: CASSLSGTSGYTSTDTQYF

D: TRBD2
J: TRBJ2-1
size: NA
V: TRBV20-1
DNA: TGCAGTGCTAGAGAAGGTAGCGGGAGGCAAAGTGAGCAGTTCTTC
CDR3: CSAREGSGRQSEQFF

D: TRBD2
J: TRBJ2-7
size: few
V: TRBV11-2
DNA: TGTGCCAGCAGCCTACAACTAGCGGGAGGAGGACGAGCGCGACGGCAGTACTTC
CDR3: CASSLQLAGGGRARRQYF

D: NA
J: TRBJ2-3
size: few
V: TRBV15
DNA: TGTGCCACCAGCCCGGACCGCACAGATACGCAGTATTTT
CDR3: CATSPDRTDTQYF

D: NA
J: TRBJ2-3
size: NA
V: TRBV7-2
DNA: TGTGCCAGCAGCTTAGACGGTGCCGTCCCTACGCAGTATTTT
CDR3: CASSLDGAVPTQYF

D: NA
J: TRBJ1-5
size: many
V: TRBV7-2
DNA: TGTGCCAGCAGCTTAAAACGGACGGAGGGCGGACCCCAGCATTTT
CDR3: CASSLKRTEGGPQHF

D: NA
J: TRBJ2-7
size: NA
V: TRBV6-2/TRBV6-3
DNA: TGTGCCAGCAGGGCCGGACCCTACGAGCAGTACTTC
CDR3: CASRAGPYEQYF

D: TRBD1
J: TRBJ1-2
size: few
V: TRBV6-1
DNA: TGTGCCAGCAGTGCCGGACAGGGGATTGGCTACACCTTC
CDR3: CASSAGQGIGYTF

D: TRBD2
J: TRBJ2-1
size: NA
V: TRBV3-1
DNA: TGTGCCAGCAGCCAACCAACTAGCGGAGAGCAGTTCTTC
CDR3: CASSQPTSGEQFF

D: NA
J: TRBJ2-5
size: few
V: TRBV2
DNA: TGTGCCAGCAGAGATTTGGAAGAGACCCAGTACTTC
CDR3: CASRDLEETQYF

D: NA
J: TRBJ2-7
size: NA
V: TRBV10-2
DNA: TGCGCCAGCAGTGAGGGCAGTCCCTACGAGCAGTACTTC
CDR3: CASSEGSPYEQYF

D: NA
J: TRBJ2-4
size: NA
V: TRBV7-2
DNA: TGTGCCAGCAGCTTAGATCCTGGGGGGTTCAAAAACATTCAGTACTTC
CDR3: CASSLDPGGFKNIQYF

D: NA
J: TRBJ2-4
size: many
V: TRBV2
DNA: TGTGCCAGCAGTGTCGAGGTGCCCATTCAGTACTTC
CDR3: CASSVEVPIQYF

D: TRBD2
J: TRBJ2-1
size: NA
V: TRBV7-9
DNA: TGTGCCAGCAGCTTGGGGACTAGTCGGTACAATGAGCAGTTCTTC
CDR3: CASSLGTSRYNEQFF

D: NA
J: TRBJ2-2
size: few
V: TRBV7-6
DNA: TGTGCCAGCAGCTCGACTCAGGGGCCCGGGGAGCTGTTTTTT
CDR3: CASSSTQGPGELFF

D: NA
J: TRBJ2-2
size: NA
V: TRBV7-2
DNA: TGTGCCAGCAGCTTATCGAGCCCCGGGGAGCCGTTTTTT
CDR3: CASSLSSPGEPFF

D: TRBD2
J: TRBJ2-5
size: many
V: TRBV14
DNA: TGTGCCAGCAGCCAAGAAAGGCTAGCGGTTTTTCAAGAGACCCAGTACTTC
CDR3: CASSQERLAVFQETQYF

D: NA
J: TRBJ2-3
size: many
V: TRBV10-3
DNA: TGTGCCACAAAAGACAGTACTACAGATACGCAGTATTTT
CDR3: CATKDSTTDTQYF

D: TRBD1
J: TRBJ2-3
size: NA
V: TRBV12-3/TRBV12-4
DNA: TGTGCCAGCAGCCGAGCCGGACAGGGCGCAGATACGCAGTATTTT
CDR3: CASSRAGQGADTQYF